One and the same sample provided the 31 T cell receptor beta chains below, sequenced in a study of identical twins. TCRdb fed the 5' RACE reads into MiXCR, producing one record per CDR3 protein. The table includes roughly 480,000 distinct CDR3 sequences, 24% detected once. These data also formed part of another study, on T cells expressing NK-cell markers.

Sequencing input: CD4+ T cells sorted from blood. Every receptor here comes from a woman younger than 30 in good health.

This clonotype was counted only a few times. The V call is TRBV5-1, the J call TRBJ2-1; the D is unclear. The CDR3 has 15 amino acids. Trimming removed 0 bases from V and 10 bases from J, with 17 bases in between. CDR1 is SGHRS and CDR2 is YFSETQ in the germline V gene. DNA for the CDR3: TGCGCCAGCAGCTTGGGTTCTACAATGAGGTCGGAGCAGTTCTTC. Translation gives CASSLGSTMRSEQFF.

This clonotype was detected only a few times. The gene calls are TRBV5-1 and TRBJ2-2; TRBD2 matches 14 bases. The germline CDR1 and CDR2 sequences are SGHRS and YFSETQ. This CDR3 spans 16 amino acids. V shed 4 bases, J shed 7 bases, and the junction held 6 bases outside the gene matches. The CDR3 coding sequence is TGCGCCAGCAGCACCGGACTAGCGGGAGGAGTCGGGGAGCTGTTTTTT. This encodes CASSTGLAGGVGELFF.

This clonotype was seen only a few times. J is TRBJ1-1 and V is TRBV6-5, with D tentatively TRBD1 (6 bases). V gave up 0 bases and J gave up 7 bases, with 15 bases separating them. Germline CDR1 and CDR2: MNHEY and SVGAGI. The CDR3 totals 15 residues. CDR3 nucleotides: TGTGCCAGCAGTTACTCTCGAGAGGGGGGGTTTGAAGCTTTCTTT. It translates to CASSYSREGGFEAFF.

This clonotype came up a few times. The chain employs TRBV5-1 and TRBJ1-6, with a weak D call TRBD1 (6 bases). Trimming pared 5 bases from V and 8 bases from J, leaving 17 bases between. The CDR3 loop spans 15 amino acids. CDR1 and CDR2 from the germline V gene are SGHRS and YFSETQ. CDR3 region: CASRGDKPRDSPLHF. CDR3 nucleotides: TGCGCCAGCAGAGGGGACAAACCTCGGGATTCACCCCTCCACTTT.

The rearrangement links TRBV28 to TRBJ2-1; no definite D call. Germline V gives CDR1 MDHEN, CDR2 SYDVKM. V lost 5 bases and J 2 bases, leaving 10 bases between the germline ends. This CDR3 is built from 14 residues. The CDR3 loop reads CASSRLLPYNEQFF. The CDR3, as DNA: TGTGCCAGCAGTCGACTCCTTCCCTACAATGAGCAGTTCTTC.

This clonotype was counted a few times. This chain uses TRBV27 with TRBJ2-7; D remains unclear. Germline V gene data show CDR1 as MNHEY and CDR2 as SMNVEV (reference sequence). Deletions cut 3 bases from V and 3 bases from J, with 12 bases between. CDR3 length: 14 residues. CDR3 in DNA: TGTGCCAGCAGTTTGAATCGGTACCTCTACGAGCAGTACTTC. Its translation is CASSLNRYLYEQYF.

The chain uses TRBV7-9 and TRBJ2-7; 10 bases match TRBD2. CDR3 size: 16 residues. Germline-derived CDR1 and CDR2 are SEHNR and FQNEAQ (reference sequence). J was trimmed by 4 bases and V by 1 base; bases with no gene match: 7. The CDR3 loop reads CASSLGSGGAGYEQYF. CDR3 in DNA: TGTGCCAGCAGCTTAGGCAGCGGGGGGGCTGGGTACGAGCAGTACTTC.

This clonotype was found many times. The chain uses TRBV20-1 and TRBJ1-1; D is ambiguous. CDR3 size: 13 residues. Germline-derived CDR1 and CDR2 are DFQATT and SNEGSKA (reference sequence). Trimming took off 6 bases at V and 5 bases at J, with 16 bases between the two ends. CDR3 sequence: CSASRVLGTEAFF. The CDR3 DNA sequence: TGCAGTGCGTCTAGGGTTTTGGGGACTGAAGCTTTCTTT.

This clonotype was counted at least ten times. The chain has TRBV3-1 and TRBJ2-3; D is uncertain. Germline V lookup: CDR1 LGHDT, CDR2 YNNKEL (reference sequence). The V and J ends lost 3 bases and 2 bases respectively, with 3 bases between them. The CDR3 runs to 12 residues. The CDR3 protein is CASSHYTDTQYF. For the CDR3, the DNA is TGTGCCAGCAGCCACTACACAGATACGCAGTATTTT.

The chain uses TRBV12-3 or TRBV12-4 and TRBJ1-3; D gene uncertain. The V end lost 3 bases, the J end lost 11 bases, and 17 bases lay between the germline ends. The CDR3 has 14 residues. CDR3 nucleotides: TGTGCCAGCAGTTTGGTCGCAGCGAGGGCGCCCATATATTTT. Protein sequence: CASSLVAARAPIYF.

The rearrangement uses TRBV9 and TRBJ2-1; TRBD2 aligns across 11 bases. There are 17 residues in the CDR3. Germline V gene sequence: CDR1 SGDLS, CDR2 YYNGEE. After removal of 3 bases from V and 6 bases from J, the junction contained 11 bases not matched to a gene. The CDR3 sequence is CASSALRSTSGTNEQFF. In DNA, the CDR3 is TGTGCCAGCAGCGCCCTCCGATCGACTAGCGGGACCAATGAGCAGTTCTTC.

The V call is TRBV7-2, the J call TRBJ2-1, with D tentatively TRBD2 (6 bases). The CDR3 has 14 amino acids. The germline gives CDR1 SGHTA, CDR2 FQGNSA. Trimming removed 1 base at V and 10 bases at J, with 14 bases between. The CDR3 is CASSLVTTSREQFF. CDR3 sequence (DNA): TGTGCCAGCAGCTTAGTTACGACTAGTAGGGAGCAGTTCTTC.

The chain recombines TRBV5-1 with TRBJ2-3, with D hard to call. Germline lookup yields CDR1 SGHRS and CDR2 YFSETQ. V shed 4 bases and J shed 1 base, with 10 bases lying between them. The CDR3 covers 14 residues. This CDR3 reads CASSPEVGTDTQYF. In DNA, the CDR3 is TGCGCCAGCAGCCCGGAAGTTGGCACAGATACGCAGTATTTT.

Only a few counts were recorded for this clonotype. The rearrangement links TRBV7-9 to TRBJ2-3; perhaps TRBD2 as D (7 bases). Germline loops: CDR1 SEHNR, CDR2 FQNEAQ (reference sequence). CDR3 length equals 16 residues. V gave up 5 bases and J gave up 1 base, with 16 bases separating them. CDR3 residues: CASSHQRGARTDTQYF. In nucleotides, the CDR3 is TGTGCCAGCAGCCATCAACGGGGGGCTCGCACAGATACGCAGTATTTT.

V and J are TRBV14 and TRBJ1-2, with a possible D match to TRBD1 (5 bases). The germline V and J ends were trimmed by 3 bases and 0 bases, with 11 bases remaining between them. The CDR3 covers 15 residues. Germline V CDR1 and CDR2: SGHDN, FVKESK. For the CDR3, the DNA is TGTGCCAGCAGCCACCGGGGCCGGACTAACTATGGCTACACCTTC. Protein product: CASSHRGRTNYGYTF.

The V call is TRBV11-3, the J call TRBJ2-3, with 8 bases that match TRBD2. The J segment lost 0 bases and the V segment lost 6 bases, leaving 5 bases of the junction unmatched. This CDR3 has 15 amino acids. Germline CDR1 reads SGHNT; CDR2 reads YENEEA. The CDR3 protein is CASSERLASTDTQYF. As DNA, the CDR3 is TGTGCCAGCAGTGAGAGACTAGCGAGCACAGATACGCAGTATTTT. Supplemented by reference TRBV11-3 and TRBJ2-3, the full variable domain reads EAGVVQSPRYKIIEKKQPVAFWCNPISGHNTLYWYLQNLGQGPELLIRYENEEAVDDSQLPKDRFSAERLKGVDSTLKIQPAELGDSAVYLCASSERLASTDTQYFGPGTRLTVL.

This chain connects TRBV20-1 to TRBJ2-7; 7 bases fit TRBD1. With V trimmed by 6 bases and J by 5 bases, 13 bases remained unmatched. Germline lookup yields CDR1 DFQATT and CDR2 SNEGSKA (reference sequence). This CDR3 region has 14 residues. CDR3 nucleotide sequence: TGCAGTGCCGATCCTCCGGGACAGCGGCACGAGCAGTACTTC. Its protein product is CSADPPGQRHEQYF.

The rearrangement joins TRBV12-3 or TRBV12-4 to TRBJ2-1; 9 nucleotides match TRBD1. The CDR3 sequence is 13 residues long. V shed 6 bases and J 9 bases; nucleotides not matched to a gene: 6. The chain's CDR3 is CASSRGQGSEQFF. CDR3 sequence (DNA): TGTGCCAGCAGCCGCGGACAGGGGAGTGAGCAGTTCTTC.

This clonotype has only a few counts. The CDR3 DNA follows: TGTGCCAGCAGCTTCGTCCGAACCGGGGAGCTGTTTTTT. It yields the protein CASSFVRTGELFF. The chain uses TRBV7-9 and TRBJ2-2, with D hard to call. The V and J ends lost 3 bases and 5 bases respectively, with 7 bases between them. The CDR3 loop spans 13 amino acids. CDR1 and CDR2 (germline): SEHNR, FQNEAQ (reference sequence).

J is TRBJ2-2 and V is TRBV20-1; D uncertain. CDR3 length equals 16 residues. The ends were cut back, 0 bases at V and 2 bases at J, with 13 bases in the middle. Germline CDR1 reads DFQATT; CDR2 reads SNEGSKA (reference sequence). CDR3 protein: CSARERGTHNTGELFF. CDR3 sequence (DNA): TGCAGTGCTAGAGAGAGAGGAACTCATAACACCGGGGAGCTGTTTTTT.

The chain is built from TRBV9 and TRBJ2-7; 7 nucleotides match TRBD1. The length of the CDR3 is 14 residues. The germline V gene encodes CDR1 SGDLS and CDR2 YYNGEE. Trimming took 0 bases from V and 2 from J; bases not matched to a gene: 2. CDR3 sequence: CASSVGDSPYEQYF. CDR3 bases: TGTGCCAGCAGCGTAGGGGACAGCCCCTACGAGCAGTACTTC.

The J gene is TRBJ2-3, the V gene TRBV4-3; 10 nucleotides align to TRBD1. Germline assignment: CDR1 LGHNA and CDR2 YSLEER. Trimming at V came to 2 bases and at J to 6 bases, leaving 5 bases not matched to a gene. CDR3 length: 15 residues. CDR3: CASSQFRQGADTQYF. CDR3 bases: TGCGCCAGCAGCCAATTCCGACAGGGGGCGGATACGCAGTATTTT.

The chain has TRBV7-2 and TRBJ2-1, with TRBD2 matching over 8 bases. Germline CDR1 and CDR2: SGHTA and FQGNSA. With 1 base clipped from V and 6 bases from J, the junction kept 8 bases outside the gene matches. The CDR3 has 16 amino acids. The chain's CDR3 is CASSLDSAGGGNEQFF. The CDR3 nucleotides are TGTGCCAGCAGCTTAGATAGCGCCGGGGGGGGCAATGAGCAGTTCTTC.

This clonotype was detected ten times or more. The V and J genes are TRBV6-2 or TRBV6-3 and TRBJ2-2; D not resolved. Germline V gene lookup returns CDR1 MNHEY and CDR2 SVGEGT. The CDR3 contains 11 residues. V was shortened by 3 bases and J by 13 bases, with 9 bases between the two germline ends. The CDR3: CASSYYSRLFF. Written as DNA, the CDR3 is TGTGCCAGCAGTTATTACAGCCGGCTGTTTTTT.

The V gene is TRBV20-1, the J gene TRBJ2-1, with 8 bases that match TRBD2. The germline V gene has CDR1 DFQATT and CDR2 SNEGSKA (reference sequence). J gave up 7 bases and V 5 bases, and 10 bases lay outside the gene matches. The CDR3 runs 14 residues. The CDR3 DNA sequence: TGCAGTGCTTTATTAGCGGGATTAAGGAATGAGCAGTTCTTC. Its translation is CSALLAGLRNEQFF.

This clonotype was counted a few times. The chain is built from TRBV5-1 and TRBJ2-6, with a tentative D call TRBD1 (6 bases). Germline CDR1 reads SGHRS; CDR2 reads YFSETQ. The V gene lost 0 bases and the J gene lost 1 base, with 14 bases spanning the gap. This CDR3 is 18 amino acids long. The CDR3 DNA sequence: TGCGCCAGCAGCTTGGTATGGACAGCCTCGTCTGGGGCCAACGTCCTGACTTTC. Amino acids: CASSLVWTASSGANVLTF.

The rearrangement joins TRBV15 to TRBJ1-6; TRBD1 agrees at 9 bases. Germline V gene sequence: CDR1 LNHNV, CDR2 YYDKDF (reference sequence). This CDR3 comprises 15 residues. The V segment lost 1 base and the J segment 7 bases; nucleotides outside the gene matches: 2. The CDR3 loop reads CATSRVTGGNSPLHF. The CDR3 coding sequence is TGTGCCACCAGCAGAGTGACAGGGGGAAATTCACCCCTCCACTTT.

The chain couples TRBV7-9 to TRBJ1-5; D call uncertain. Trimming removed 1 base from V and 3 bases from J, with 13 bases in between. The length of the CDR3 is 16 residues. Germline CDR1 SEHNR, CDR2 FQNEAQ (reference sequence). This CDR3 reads CASSLGVGQLNQPQHF. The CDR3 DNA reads TGTGCCAGCAGCTTAGGAGTAGGGCAACTCAATCAGCCCCAGCATTTT.

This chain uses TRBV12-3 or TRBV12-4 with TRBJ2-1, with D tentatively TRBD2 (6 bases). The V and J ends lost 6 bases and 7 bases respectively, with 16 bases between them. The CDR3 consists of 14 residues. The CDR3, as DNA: TGTGCCAGCAGGGGAGGTGCTCGTCGGAATGAGCAGTTCTTC. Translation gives CASRGGARRNEQFF.

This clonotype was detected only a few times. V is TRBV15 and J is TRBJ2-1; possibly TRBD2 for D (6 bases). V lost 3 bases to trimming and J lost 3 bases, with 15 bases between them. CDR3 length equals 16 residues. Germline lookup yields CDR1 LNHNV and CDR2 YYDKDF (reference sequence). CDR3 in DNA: TGTGCCACCAGCAGGGTTAGCGGTAGCTACTACAATGAGCAGTTCTTC. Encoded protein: CATSRVSGSYYNEQFF.

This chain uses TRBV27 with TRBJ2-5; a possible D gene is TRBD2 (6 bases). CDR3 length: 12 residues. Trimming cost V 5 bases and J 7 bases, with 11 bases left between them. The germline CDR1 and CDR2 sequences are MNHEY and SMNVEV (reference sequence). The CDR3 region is CASSPQGGTQYF. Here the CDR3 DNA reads TGTGCCAGCAGTCCCCAGGGAGGGACCCAGTACTTC.